This passage covers 20 T cell receptor beta chains from one sample sequenced in a study of T-cell memory formation after mild COVID-19. TCRdb reprocessed the 5' RACE reads via MiXCR and lists one record per CDR3 protein. The sample has hundreds of thousands of distinct CDR3 sequences, about a fifth seen once. The material sequenced was PBMCs or a T cell subset sorted from them (not recorded which). The receptors come from an adult woman who had mild COVID-19 (a few samples of this study predate the infection). Cell type and time point are not known.

The table lists this clonotype with a few counts. The genes are TRBV6-2 or TRBV6-3 and TRBJ2-2; TRBD2 aligns across 9 bases. Germline values: CDR1 MNHEY, CDR2 SVGEGT. The ends lost 7 bases at V and 4 bases at J; junction bases unmatched: 4. The CDR3 contains 14 residues. CDR3 region: CASKGGRATGELFF. For the CDR3, the DNA is TGTGCCAGCAAAGGCGGGAGGGCCACCGGGGAGCTGTTTTTT.

The chain links TRBV27 to TRBJ2-6, with 12 bases identical to TRBD1. The CDR3 totals 17 residues. Trimming took 5 bases from V and 2 from J; bases not matched to a gene: 4. Germline CDR1 MNHEY, CDR2 SMNVEV (reference sequence). The CDR3 spells CASSTGQGAPGANVLTF. CDR3 coding DNA: TGTGCCAGCAGTACGGGACAGGGGGCACCTGGGGCCAACGTCCTGACTTTC.

The sample holds a few counts of this clonotype. The rearrangement links TRBV19 to TRBJ2-5, with a possible D match to TRBD2 (6 bases). CDR1 LNHDA and CDR2 SQIVND come from the germline V gene (reference sequence). The CDR3 consists of 14 residues. Between the trimmed V and J ends, which lost 8 bases and 5 bases, there was a span of 18 bases. Written as DNA, the CDR3 is TGTGCCAGTGGCTCGCGGAGGGTCGGGGAGACCCAGTACTTC. Encoded protein: CASGSRRVGETQYF.

This clonotype was observed a handful of times. An end of the junction differs from the germline gene, which may be a read error. Here the CDR3 reads CASSLSAGSTDTQYF. CDR3 sequence (DNA): TGCGCCAGCAGCTTGTCAGCGGGGAGCACAGATACGCAGTATTTT. The V gene is TRBV12-3 or TRBV12-4, the J gene TRBJ2-3, with 7 bases identical to TRBD2. This CDR3 region has 15 residues.

This clonotype was counted between two and nine times. CDR3 amino acids: CASSTFPHQVVPDTQYF. The CDR3 DNA sequence: TGTGCCAGCAGCACGTTTCCCCACCAAGTTGTACCAGATACGCAGTATTTT. This chain joins TRBV7-9 and TRBJ2-3; D is unclear. V lost 5 bases, J lost 4 bases, and 22 bases lay in between. CDR1 and CDR2 (germline): SEHNR, FQNEAQ (reference sequence). This CDR3 has 17 residues.

There are a few counts of this clonotype. The gene calls are TRBV10-3 and TRBJ1-2; 9 bases fit TRBD1. The trim removed 6 bases at V and 6 bases at J, leaving 5 bases unmatched. CDR3 length equals 13 residues. The germline V gene has CDR1 ENHRY and CDR2 SYGVKD. This chain's CDR3 is CAIRQGATDGYTF. In DNA form, the CDR3 reads TGTGCCATCAGACAGGGGGCCACTGATGGCTACACCTTC.

This clonotype was counted a few times. The chain has TRBV18 and TRBJ1-1; no reliable D call. The CDR3 runs 15 residues. In germline, CDR1 is KGHSH, CDR2 LQKENI. Trimming took off 3 bases at V and 7 bases at J, with 18 bases between the two ends. CDR3 in amino acids: CASSPQRGQESEAFF. CDR3 in DNA: TGTGCCAGCTCACCCCAACGCGGGCAGGAGAGTGAAGCTTTCTTT.

V and J are TRBV6-6 and TRBJ2-1; 7 positions agree with TRBD2. The germline CDR1 and CDR2 sequences are MNHNY and SVGAGI (reference sequence). V lost 6 bases and J lost 5; bases outside the gene matches: 4. This CDR3 comprises 13 residues. The CDR3 nucleotides are TGTGCCAGCAGCCAGCGGGACGACAATGAGCAGTTCTTC. Translating gives CASSQRDDNEQFF.

This clonotype showed up just a few times. This sequence joins TRBV6-5 and TRBJ1-5; 7 positions match TRBD1. The junction had 9 bases not matched to a gene; V was cut back by 6 bases and J by 4 bases. CDR1 MNHEY and CDR2 SVGAGI come from the germline V gene. The CDR3 has 15 residues. The CDR3 DNA reads TGTGCCAGCAGCCCAACACAGGGGTGGAATCAGCCCCAGCATTTT. Amino acid sequence: CASSPTQGWNQPQHF.

The chain links TRBV29-1 to TRBJ1-1; weak D call: TRBD1 (6 bases). V shed 4 bases and J shed 11 bases, with 20 bases lying between them. Germline V gene lookup returns CDR1 SQVTM and CDR2 ANQGSEA. The CDR3 consists of 13 residues. The DNA of the CDR3 is TGCAGCGTTGGATGGGCCGGTAGTCAGGGGGCTTTCTTT. Its protein product is CSVGWAGSQGAFF. The variable domain in full, with the rest retrieved from reference TRBV29-1 and TRBJ1-1, is SAVISQKPSRDICQRGTSLTIQCQVDSQVTMMFWYRQQPGQSLTLIATANQGSEATYESGFVIDKFPISRPNLTFSTLTVSNMSPEDSSIYLCSVGWAGSQGAFFGQGTRLTVV.

V and J are TRBV7-9 and TRBJ2-2, with 9 bases lining up with TRBD1. The CDR3 loop spans 18 amino acids. Germline assignment: CDR1 SEHNR and CDR2 FQNEAQ (reference sequence). V shed 4 bases and J 6 bases; nucleotides not matched to a gene: 15. CDR3 in DNA: TGTGCCAGCAGCTCCGGACACGGACAGGGGTCGTGGGCCGGGGAGCTGTTTTTT. Amino acid sequence: CASSSGHGQGSWAGELFF.

V usage is TRBV5-5 and J usage is TRBJ1-4; D might be TRBD1 (6 bases). The V gene lost 0 bases and the J gene lost 2 bases, with 14 bases spanning the gap. The V gene's germline CDR1 is SGHKS and CDR2 YYEKEE (reference sequence). The CDR3 runs to 17 residues. The CDR3 here is CASSLGLQGGTNEKLFF. The DNA for the CDR3 is TGTGCCAGCAGCTTGGGACTACAGGGTGGCACTAATGAAAAACTGTTTTTT.

This rearrangement joins TRBV10-3 to TRBJ2-7; possibly TRBD1 for D (5 bases). V was clipped by 7 bases and J by 3 bases, with 13 bases between them. Germline V gene data show CDR1 as ENHRY and CDR2 as SYGVKD. CDR3 size: 13 residues. CDR3 sequence reads: CAITYRTDYEQYF. In DNA, the CDR3 is TGTGCCATCACCTACAGGACGGACTACGAGCAGTACTTC.

This clonotype was detected only a few times. V gene TRBV7-2 combines with J gene TRBJ2-7; 12 bases match TRBD2. Germline-derived CDR1 and CDR2 are SGHTA and FQGNSA. The CDR3 is made up of 15 amino acids. The V and J ends lost 5 bases and 3 bases, in that order; junction bases with no gene match: 5. CDR3 loop: CASSVRLAGDYEQYF. The CDR3 DNA reads TGTGCCAGCAGCGTCCGACTAGCGGGAGACTACGAGCAGTACTTC.

V gene TRBV6-6 combines with J gene TRBJ2-5, with 14 nucleotides matching TRBD2. The trim removed 2 bases at V and 1 base at J, leaving 9 bases unmatched. The CDR3 is 19 residues long. The germline CDR1 and CDR2 sequences are MNHNY and SVGAGI (reference sequence). CDR3 in amino acids: CASSYLLPGLAGAQETQYF. The CDR3, as DNA: TGTGCCAGCAGTTACCTTCTTCCGGGACTAGCGGGGGCCCAAGAGACCCAGTACTTC.

The chain employs TRBV20-1 and TRBJ2-5, with D possibly being TRBD2 (6 bases). Between the trimmed V and J ends, which lost 6 bases and 2 bases, there was a span of 10 bases. This CDR3 contains 12 residues. The germline gives CDR1 DFQATT, CDR2 SNEGSKA (reference sequence). CDR3 sequence reads: CSAPGLQETQYF. CDR3 nucleotide sequence: TGCAGTGCCCCGGGACTTCAAGAGACCCAGTACTTC.

This clonotype was seen more than once but under ten times. The V gene is TRBV20-1, the J gene TRBJ2-3; the D call may be TRBD1 or TRBD2 (5 bases each). The CDR3 is 14 amino acids. Germline V gives CDR1 DFQATT, CDR2 SNEGSKA (reference sequence). V was pared by 7 bases and J by 4 bases, with 18 bases between. The CDR3 DNA follows: TGCAGTGTCGCAGGGAGCGCTAAGGCAGATACGCAGTATTTT. Residues: CSVAGSAKADTQYF.

The chain is built from TRBV18 and TRBJ1-2, with D possibly TRBD1 on 6 matching bases. V gave up 0 bases and J gave up 4 bases, with 18 bases separating them. The CDR3 totals 17 residues. Germline CDR1 reads KGHSH; CDR2 reads LQKENI. The CDR3 DNA reads TGTGCCAGCTCACCACCGCTCGGACAGTCGTCGGGCTATGGCTACACCTTC. This translates into CASSPPLGQSSGYGYTF.

The rearrangement links TRBV6-1 to TRBJ2-3, with D hard to call. V lost 1 base and J 0 bases, leaving 8 bases between the germline ends. The CDR3 is made up of 15 amino acids. Germline V gene data show CDR1 as MNHNS and CDR2 as SASEGT. DNA for the CDR3: TGTGCCAGCAGTGAAGGGGTTGGGAGCACAGATACGCAGTATTTT. It encodes CASSEGVGSTDTQYF.

This chain uses TRBV28 with TRBJ2-5, with D possibly TRBD2 on 5 matching bases. The germline V gene has CDR1 MDHEN and CDR2 SYDVKM. The CDR3 loop spans 14 amino acids. Trimming cost V 6 bases and J 2 bases, with 13 bases left between them. CDR3 sequence: CASSPGLQQETQYF. The CDR3 coding sequence is TGTGCCAGCAGCCCAGGACTGCAACAAGAGACCCAGTACTTC.